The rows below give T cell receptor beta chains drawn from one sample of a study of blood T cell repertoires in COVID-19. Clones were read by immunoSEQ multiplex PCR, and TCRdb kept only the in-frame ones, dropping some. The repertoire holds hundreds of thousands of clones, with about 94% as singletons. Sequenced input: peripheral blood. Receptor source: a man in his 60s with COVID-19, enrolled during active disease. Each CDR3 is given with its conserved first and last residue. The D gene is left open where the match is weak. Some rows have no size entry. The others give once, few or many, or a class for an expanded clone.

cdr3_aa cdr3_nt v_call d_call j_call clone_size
CAWSSDRGYEQYF TGTGCCTGGAGTTCGGACAGGGGCTACGAGCAGTACTTC TRBV30 TRBD1 TRBJ2-7 -
CASSVGGVRSNGELFF TGTGCCAGCAGCGTAGGAGGAGTTAGGAGCAACGGGGAGCTGTTTTTT TRBV9 - TRBJ2-2 once
CATWDSSYNSPLHF TGTGCTACCTGGGACAGCTCCTATAATTCACCCCTCCACTTT TRBV19 TRBD1 TRBJ1-6 -
CASSITGVNKPQHF TGTGCCAGCAGCATTACAGGGGTTAATAAGCCCCAGCATTTT TRBV6-5 TRBD1 TRBJ1-5 -
CASSPRGQETQYF TGTGCCAGCAGCCCCCGGGGGCAAGAGACCCAGTACTTC TRBV9 - TRBJ2-5 -
CASSQAPGGPYYGYTF TGTGCCAGCAGCCAAGCCCCAGGGGGGCCATACTATGGCTACACCTTC TRBV4-2 TRBD1 TRBJ1-2 -
CASSGGLAGSSYNEQFF TGCGCCAGCAGCGGGGGACTAGCGGGGAGCTCCTACAATGAGCAGTTCTTC TRBV5-1 TRBD2 TRBJ2-1 -
CASSVGDGGTKETQYF TGTGCCAGCAGCGTAGGAGACGGGGGGACCAAAGAGACCCAGTACTTC TRBV9 TRBD2 TRBJ2-5 -
CAWRFSGGKNYEQYF TGTGCCTGGAGATTTAGCGGGGGCAAGAACTACGAGCAGTACTTC TRBV30 TRBD2 TRBJ2-7 -
CASSGGELFF TGTGCCAGCAGCGGCGGGGAGCTGTTTTTT TRBV27 - TRBJ2-2 -
CASSQGVAGADTQYF TGTGCCAGCAGCCAAGGCGTAGCGGGAGCAGATACGCAGTATTTT TRBV3-1/TRBV3-2 TRBD2 TRBJ2-3 few
CASSRTSHEQYF TGTGCCAGCAGCCGGACTAGCCACGAGCAGTACTTC TRBV3-1/TRBV3-2 TRBD2 TRBJ2-7 -
CASSLGGTDYEKLFF TGCGCCAGCAGCTTGGGCGGGACTGATTATGAAAAACTGTTTTTT TRBV5-1 - TRBJ1-4 -
CASSQVSYEQYF TGTGCCAGCAGCCAAGTATCCTACGAGCAGTACTTC TRBV3-1/TRBV3-2 - TRBJ2-7 -
CASSQLCSGESYEQYF TGCGCCAGCAGTCAATTGTGCTCAGGGGAATCCTACGAGCAGTACTTC TRBV23-1 - TRBJ2-7 -
CATSRGGVERFRYGYTF TGTGCCACCAGCAGAGGAGGAGTAGAGAGGTTCCGCTATGGCTACACCTTC TRBV15 - TRBJ1-2 few